A single sample gave rise to the 25 T cell receptor beta chains below, sequenced in a study of cytomegalovirus exposure and HLA in healthy donors. Here immunoSEQ multiplex PCR was the method, and the copy in TCRdb shows in-frame clones only, minus some. The sample carries around 150,000 clones, approximately 89% recorded once. What was sequenced was PBMCs. The receptors shown here come from a man aged 18 to 35 in good health and CMV-seropositive.

This chain uses TRBV6-5 with TRBJ2-1; 8 positions agree with TRBD1. Looked up from germline, CDR1 is MNHEY and CDR2 is SVGAGI. The V gene end was trimmed by 5 bases and the J gene end by 4 bases; junction bases not matched to a gene: 4. This CDR3 is 14 amino acids long. In nucleotides, the CDR3 is TGTGCCAGCAGTACTGGGACAGGTTACAATGAGCAGTTCTTC. It yields the protein CASSTGTGYNEQFF.

The chain is built from TRBV2 and TRBJ2-7; D is possibly TRBD1 (5 bases). Germline V lookup: CDR1 SNHLY, CDR2 FYNNEI. This CDR3 is 14 amino acids long. V gave up 4 bases and J gave up 6 bases, with 16 bases separating them. The CDR3 protein is CASSVRQGNSEQYF. The CDR3 region has the DNA TGTGCCAGCAGTGTTCGTCAGGGAAATTCCGAGCAGTACTTC.

V gene TRBV4-2 combines with J gene TRBJ2-7, with a possible D match to TRBD1 (6 bases). The CDR3 is made up of 16 amino acids. CDR1 LGHNA and CDR2 YNFKEQ come from the germline V gene. The germline V and J ends were trimmed by 0 bases and 1 base, with 13 bases remaining between them. This CDR3 is CASSQDLGGASYEQYF. DNA of the CDR3: TGTGCCAGCAGCCAAGATCTAGGGGGAGCGTCCTACGAGCAGTACTTC.

The gene calls are TRBV13 and TRBJ2-1, with a possible D match to TRBD2 (6 bases). This CDR3 spans 14 amino acids. Germline lookup yields CDR1 PRHDT and CDR2 FYEKMQ (reference sequence). The V end lost 8 bases, the J end lost 12 bases, and 23 bases lay between the germline ends. CDR3: CASSGGFTSQGQFF. Written as DNA, the CDR3 is TGTGCCAGCTCCGGGGGATTCACCTCCCAGGGGCAGTTCTTC.

On this clone itself: One junction end disagrees with the germline gene, perhaps due to a read error. V is TRBV7-7 and J is TRBJ2-2; TRBD1 agrees at 8 bases. This CDR3 is built from 16 residues. Germline CDR1 is SSHAT and CDR2 is FNYEAQ (reference sequence). The CDR3 DNA reads as TGTGCTAGCAGCGCCGACAGGGGACTCCTCACCGGGGAGCTGTTTTTT. This sequence encodes CASSADRGLLTGELFF. Looking up the rest from reference TRBV7-7 and TRBJ2-2 gives the full variable domain: GAGVSQSPRYKVTKRGQDVTLRCDPISSHATLYWYQQALGQGPEFLTYFNYEAQPDKSGLPSDRFSAERPEGSISTLTIQRTEQRDSAMYRCASSADRGLLTGELFFGEGSRLTVL.

This rearrangement joins TRBV19 to TRBJ1-1; no firm D call. V was trimmed by 5 bases and J by 5 bases, leaving 9 bases between them. The CDR3 runs to 12 residues. The germline V gene has CDR1 LNHDA and CDR2 SQIVND (reference sequence). CDR3 in DNA: TGTGCCAGTAGTGGCACGGGGACTGAAGCTTTCTTT. This gives the protein CASSGTGTEAFF.

J is TRBJ2-7 and V is TRBV28; TRBD2 matches 10 bases. V trimming: 9 bases; J trimming: 3 bases; junction bases outside the gene matches: 5. The germline V gene has CDR1 MDHEN and CDR2 SYDVKM. CDR3 length equals 13 residues. In DNA, the CDR3 is TGTGCCAGTCGGACTAGCGGAGGCTACGAGCAGTACTTC. Residues: CASRTSGGYEQYF.

This chain joins TRBV6-5 and TRBJ2-7; D is possibly TRBD1 (6 bases). Germline CDR1 is MNHEY and CDR2 is SVGAGI. With 6 bases removed from V and 0 bases from J, the gap between germline ends came to 12 bases. The CDR3 runs 14 residues. The CDR3 nucleotides read TGTGCCAGCAGAGAGACAGGCGTCTCCTACGAGCAGTACTTC. Amino acid sequence: CASRETGVSYEQYF.

The DNA of the CDR3 is TGTGCCAGCAGCTTAGTACCGACAGGGGGCTATGGCTACACCTTC. Protein sequence: CASSLVPTGGYGYTF. The V and J genes are TRBV11-3 and TRBJ1-2, with TRBD1 matching 9 bases. V was clipped by 1 base and J by 4 bases; unmatched bases: 4. Germline V gene sequence: CDR1 SGHNT, CDR2 YENEEA. CDR3 length equals 15 residues.

The rearrangement uses TRBV5-1 and TRBJ2-7; 8 nucleotides line up with TRBD1. Germline CDR1 and CDR2: SGHRS and YFSETQ. V lost 2 bases to trimming and J lost 6 bases; unmatched junction nucleotides: 7. The CDR3 contains 14 residues. CDR3 loop: CASSFQGATSEQYF. DNA of the CDR3: TGCGCCAGCAGCTTTCAGGGGGCCACCAGCGAGCAGTACTTC.

This chain links TRBV2 with TRBJ1-5, with D possibly matching TRBD1 (5 bases). CDR1 and CDR2 (germline): SNHLY, FYNNEI. The germline V and J ends were trimmed by 4 bases and 2 bases, with 9 bases remaining between them. The CDR3 spans 14 residues. This chain's CDR3 is CASSVEGGNQPQHF. The CDR3 nucleotides read TGTGCCAGCAGTGTCGAAGGGGGCAATCAGCCCCAGCATTTT.

The chain joins TRBV2 to TRBJ1-4, with TRBD1 identical over 9 bases. The V gene end was trimmed by 6 bases and the J gene end by 10 bases; junction bases not matched to a gene: 9. Per germline, CDR1 SNHLY and CDR2 FYNNEI. This CDR3 comprises 14 residues. CDR3 in DNA: TGTGCCAGCAGGACGGGACAGGGAGGGGGAAAACTGTTTTTT. It encodes CASRTGQGGGKLFF.

The chain couples TRBV5-5 to TRBJ2-2; TRBD2 matches 14 bases. The CDR3 covers 16 residues. Germline V gene lookup returns CDR1 SGHKS and CDR2 YYEKEE (reference sequence). After removal of 4 bases from V and 7 bases from J, the junction contained 6 bases not matched to a gene. Written as DNA, the CDR3 is TGTGCCAGCAGCCTGGGACTAGCGGGAGACGTCGGGGAGCTGTTTTTT. Translating gives CASSLGLAGDVGELFF.

Comments on this clone: The same CDR3 is also encoded by other DNA sequences in this sample. The V gene is TRBV19, the J gene TRBJ1-1; no clear D. CDR3 length: 13 residues. Germline-derived CDR1 and CDR2 are LNHDA and SQIVND (reference sequence). The V end was cut by 2 bases, the J end by 2 bases, with 6 bases between. The CDR3 DNA follows: TGTGCCAGTAGTATAACAGAAAACACTGAAGCTTTCTTT. The encoded protein is CASSITENTEAFF.

The V gene is TRBV27, the J gene TRBJ2-1, with D possibly matching TRBD1 (5 bases). Trimming took 3 bases from V and 0 from J, leaving 9 bases between them. The germline CDR1 and CDR2 sequences are MNHEY and SMNVEV (reference sequence). The CDR3 sequence is 15 residues long. DNA of the CDR3: TGTGCCAGCAGTTTGGGGCCCCCCTCCTACAATGAGCAGTTCTTC. Encoded protein: CASSLGPPSYNEQFF.

The chain carries TRBV19 and TRBJ2-3; D remains unclear. The CDR3 is 11 residues long. Germline lookup yields CDR1 LNHDA and CDR2 SQIVND (reference sequence). The V and J ends lost 9 bases and 2 bases respectively, with 6 bases between them. CDR3 loop: CASGSTDTQYF. CDR3 sequence (DNA): TGTGCCAGCGGTTCCACAGATACGCAGTATTTT.

This clone was seen just once. The rearrangement uses TRBV29-1 and TRBJ2-7; tentatively, D is TRBD2 (6 bases). Germline CDR1 is SQVTM and CDR2 is ANQGSEA. CDR3 length equals 15 residues. Trimming took 5 bases from V and 0 from J, leaving 17 bases between them. The CDR3 protein is CSVIRGRENSYEQYF. The CDR3 DNA reads as TGCAGCGTTATTAGAGGTCGGGAGAACTCCTACGAGCAGTACTTC.

The chain joins TRBV6-5 to TRBJ1-1; 7 bases map to TRBD1. V shed 2 bases, J shed 11 bases, and the junction held 8 bases outside the gene matches. Germline assignment: CDR1 MNHEY and CDR2 SVGAGI. The CDR3 has 13 residues. DNA for the CDR3: TGTGCCAGCAGTTACCAGGAGACAGGGCTTGCTTTCTTT. This gives the protein CASSYQETGLAFF.

A single count supports this clone. The chain couples TRBV30 to TRBJ2-1, with 10 bases fitting TRBD2. V lost 0 bases and J lost 8; bases outside the gene matches: 7. Per the germline V gene, CDR1 is GTSNPN and CDR2 is SVGIG (reference sequence). The CDR3 is made up of 15 amino acids. The CDR3 region is CAWSVPSGSRDEQFF. DNA of the CDR3: TGTGCCTGGAGTGTACCTAGCGGGAGTCGGGATGAGCAGTTCTTC.

This clone was detected once. The chain links TRBV6-6 to TRBJ2-7; 9 bases fit TRBD1. After removal of 6 bases from V and 2 bases from J, the junction contained 8 bases not matched to a gene. Per germline, CDR1 MNHNY and CDR2 SVGAGI (reference sequence). The CDR3 is 15 residues long. The DNA for the CDR3 is TGTGCCAGCAGCCCCGGGACAGGGAACACCTACGAGCAGTACTTC. Its translation is CASSPGTGNTYEQYF.

The chain joins TRBV27 to TRBJ1-1, with D perhaps matching TRBD1 (5 bases). The CDR3 has 13 residues. Trimming took 3 bases from V and 2 from J, leaving 7 bases between them. CDR1 and CDR2 from the germline V gene are MNHEY and SMNVEV (reference sequence). The CDR3, as DNA: TGTGCCAGCAGTTTCGGACACAACACTGAAGCTTTCTTT. This sequence encodes CASSFGHNTEAFF.

The chain combines TRBV18 with TRBJ2-3, with 9 bases lining up with TRBD1. The CDR3 has 15 amino acids. The germline CDR1 and CDR2 sequences are KGHSH and LQKENI. V dropped 2 bases and J dropped 5; count of bases not matched to a gene: 5. CDR3 sequence reads: CASSPSGQGIDTQYF. The CDR3 DNA reads as TGTGCCAGCTCACCATCGGGACAGGGTATAGATACGCAGTATTTT.

In nucleotides, the CDR3 is TGTGCCAGCAGTTTACCGGGAGTAGGCTCCTACAATGAGCAGTTCTTC. This gives the protein CASSLPGVGSYNEQFF. The gene calls are TRBV28 and TRBJ2-1, with D possibly being TRBD2 (6 bases). CDR1 is MDHEN, CDR2 SYDVKM, per germline. Trimming shortened V by 2 bases and J by 0 bases, and 11 bases separated the two germline ends. The CDR3 totals 16 residues.

This clone occurred once. The chain recombines TRBV27 with TRBJ2-4, with 9 bases matching TRBD1. The ends lost 3 bases at V and 7 bases at J; junction bases unmatched: 13. The CDR3 covers 17 residues. Germline V gene sequence: CDR1 MNHEY, CDR2 SMNVEV (reference sequence). The CDR3 nucleotides are TGTGCCAGCAGTTTCGGGACCCATGGGACAGGGATGAACATTCAGTACTTC. Its protein is CASSFGTHGTGMNIQYF.

This chain connects TRBV13 to TRBJ1-5; D gene unclear. V dropped 3 bases and J dropped 4 bases, with 7 bases sitting between them. There are 13 residues in the CDR3. Germline-derived CDR1 and CDR2 are PRHDT and FYEKMQ (reference sequence). The CDR3 DNA reads as TGTGCCAGCAGCTTCCACGGTAATCAGCCCCAGCATTTT. Translated: CASSFHGNQPQHF. Drawing the rest from reference TRBV13 and TRBJ1-5, the complete variable domain is AAGVIQSPRHLIKEKRETATLKCYPIPRHDTVYWYQQGPGQDPQFLISFYEKMQSDKGSIPDRFSAQQFSDYHSELNMSSLELGDSALYFCASSFHGNQPQHFGDGTRLSIL.